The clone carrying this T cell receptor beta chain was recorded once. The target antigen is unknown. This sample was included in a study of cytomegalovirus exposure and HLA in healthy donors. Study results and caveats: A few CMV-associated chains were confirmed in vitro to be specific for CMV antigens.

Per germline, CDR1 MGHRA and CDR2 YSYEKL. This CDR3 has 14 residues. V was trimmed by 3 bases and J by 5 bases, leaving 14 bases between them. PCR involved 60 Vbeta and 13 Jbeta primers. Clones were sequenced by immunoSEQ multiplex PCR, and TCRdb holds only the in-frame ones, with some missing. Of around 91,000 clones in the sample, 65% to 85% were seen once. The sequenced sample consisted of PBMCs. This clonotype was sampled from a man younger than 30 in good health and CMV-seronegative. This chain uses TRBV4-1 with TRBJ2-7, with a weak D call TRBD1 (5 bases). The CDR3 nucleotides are TGCGCCAGCAGCCAGGGCAATAAAGGGGACGAGCAGTACTTC. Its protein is CASSQGNKGDEQYF.